The 15 T cell receptor beta chains in this list originate from one sample, sequenced in a study of cytomegalovirus exposure and HLA in healthy donors. The PCR had 60 Vbeta and 13 Jbeta primers. Sequencing used immunoSEQ multiplex PCR; TCRdb keeps in-frame clones, though not all of them. The sample holds 180,000 or so clones, around 80% seen once. Sequencing was carried out using PBMCs. The receptors stem from a man aged 18 to 35 in good health and CMV-seronegative.

The rearrangement joins TRBV19 to TRBJ2-1; TRBD2 might be the D (6 bases). The CDR3 extends over 18 amino acids. Germline CDR1 reads LNHDA; CDR2 reads SQIVND (reference sequence). Trimming removed 4 bases at V and 0 bases at J, with 19 bases between. Here the CDR3 DNA reads TGTGCCAGTAGTACGACCCCCTGGGGGGTCCGCTCCTACAATGAGCAGTTCTTC. This translates into CASSTTPWGVRSYNEQFF.

This clone was detected once. The chain recombines TRBV5-6 with TRBJ2-7; 8 bases agree with TRBD1. The CDR3 totals 14 residues. Germline assignment: CDR1 SGHDT and CDR2 YYEEEE. V lost 3 bases to trimming and J lost 4 bases; unmatched junction nucleotides: 6. The CDR3 DNA reads TGTGCCAGCAGCTCGGGACAGGTCGATTACGAGCAGTACTTC. Translating it yields CASSSGQVDYEQYF.

About this clone: This same CDR3 is encoded by further DNA sequences in the sample. The gene calls are TRBV9 and TRBJ2-5; D is possibly TRBD2 (6 bases). The CDR3 loop spans 14 amino acids. Trimming shortened V by 2 bases and J by 1 base, and 9 bases separated the two germline ends. Germline-derived CDR1 and CDR2 are SGDLS and YYNGEE. The CDR3 DNA follows: TGTGCCAGCAGCGTTGGAGGGGTCCAAGAGACCCAGTACTTC. Residues: CASSVGGVQETQYF. The full variable domain, completed using reference TRBV9 and TRBJ2-5, is DSGVTQTPKHLITATGQRVTLRCSPRSGDLSVYWYQQSLDQGLQFLIQYYNGEERAKGNILERFSAQQFPDLHSELNLSSLELGDSALYFCASSVGGVQETQYFGPGTRLLVL.

This clone has just one count. V is TRBV27 and J is TRBJ2-7; 12 bases agree with TRBD2. With V trimmed by 5 bases and J by 5 bases, 10 bases remained unmatched. Germline V CDR1 and CDR2: MNHEY, SMNVEV (reference sequence). The CDR3 loop spans 16 amino acids. CDR3 amino acids: CASSGRLAGALNEQYF. The CDR3 coding sequence is TGTGCCAGCAGTGGCCGACTAGCGGGAGCGCTAAACGAGCAGTACTTC.

The V gene is TRBV5-6, the J gene TRBJ2-5; TRBD1 matches 11 bases. The DNA end lines up better with TRBJ2-7; the J call may be wrong. The germline V gene has CDR1 SGHDT and CDR2 YYEEEE. The length of the CDR3 is 15 residues. CDR3 sequence (DNA): TGTGCCAGCAGCTTTGGGACAGGGGGCTCCTACGAGCAGTACTTC. Its translation is CASSFGTGGSYEQYF.

This clone turned up a few times. The chain couples TRBV5-5 to TRBJ1-1, with D possibly being TRBD1 (6 bases). The CDR3 spans 14 residues. Germline CDR1 and CDR2: SGHKS and YYEKEE (reference sequence). The germline V and J ends were trimmed by 2 bases and 2 bases, with 10 bases remaining between them. The CDR3 loop reads CASSFGTLNTEAFF. CDR3 nucleotide sequence: TGTGCCAGCAGCTTTGGGACATTAAACACTGAAGCTTTCTTT. The full variable domain, its missing parts supplied by reference TRBV5-5 and TRBJ1-1, is DAGVTQSPTHLIKTRGQQVTLRCSPISGHKSVSWYQQVLGQGPQFIFQYYEKEERGRGNFPDRFSARQFPNYSSELNVNALLLGDSALYLCASSFGTLNTEAFFGQGTRLTVV.

This clone was seen a single time. This chain connects TRBV7-2 to TRBJ2-5; TRBD2 matches at 8 bases. Germline CDR1 SGHTA, CDR2 FQGNSA. The CDR3 runs 13 residues. With 6 bases clipped from V and 5 bases from J, the junction kept 5 bases outside the gene matches. For the CDR3, the DNA is TGTGCCAGCAGGGGACTAGGGACGGAGACCCAGTACTTC. Amino acid sequence: CASRGLGTETQYF.

V gene TRBV7-6 combines with J gene TRBJ2-7, with a tentative D call TRBD2 (6 bases). Trimming took 5 bases from V and 5 from J, leaving 19 bases between them. The CDR3 totals 15 residues. Germline values: CDR1 SGHVS, CDR2 FNYEAQ. The CDR3 spells CASSPGGPGEDEQYF. CDR3 sequence (DNA): TGTGCCAGCAGCCCCGGAGGCCCGGGAGAGGACGAGCAGTACTTC.

The chain has TRBV9 and TRBJ2-5; a weak D match, TRBD2 (5 bases). The CDR3 has 13 residues. V lost 4 bases, J lost 5 bases, and 12 bases lay in between. Germline assignment: CDR1 SGDLS and CDR2 YYNGEE. The CDR3 loop reads CASSPLGSETQYF. In nucleotides, the CDR3 is TGTGCCAGCAGCCCCCTGGGGAGTGAGACCCAGTACTTC.

There are a few counts of this clone. The chain has TRBV4-2 and TRBJ2-3; TRBD2 matches 8 bases. Per germline, CDR1 LGHNA and CDR2 YNFKEQ. J was trimmed by 1 base and V by 0 bases; bases with no gene match: 6. The CDR3 is 17 amino acids. This CDR3 is CASSQEAGGQGTDTQYF. In DNA, the CDR3 is TGTGCCAGCAGCCAAGAGGCGGGAGGTCAAGGCACAGATACGCAGTATTTT.

This rearrangement joins TRBV10-3 to TRBJ2-7; 9 positions match TRBD2. The V gene's germline CDR1 is ENHRY and CDR2 SYGVKD. The length of the CDR3 is 15 residues. The V and J ends lost 3 bases and 4 bases, in that order; junction bases with no gene match: 7. CDR3 in amino acids: CAISEASGGFYEQYF. The CDR3 DNA follows: TGTGCCATCAGTGAAGCGAGCGGGGGGTTTTACGAGCAGTACTTC.

The chain carries TRBV2 and TRBJ1-6; 7 bases are shared with TRBD1. Germline loops: CDR1 SNHLY, CDR2 FYNNEI. CDR3 size: 13 residues. V was pared by 6 bases and J by 7 bases, with 3 bases of the junction left unmatched. CDR3 nucleotide sequence: TGTGCCAGCAGACTCAGGGGGAATTCACCCCTCCACTTT. It encodes CASRLRGNSPLHF.

CDR3 sequence (DNA): TGTGCCAGTAGTATGACAGGGGAGAGCAATCAGCCCCAGCATTTT. Residues: CASSMTGESNQPQHF. The chain combines TRBV19 with TRBJ1-5; TRBD1 matches at 8 bases. Germline V CDR1 and CDR2: LNHDA, SQIVND (reference sequence). Trimming took 3 bases from V and 1 from J; bases not matched to a gene: 2. CDR3 length: 15 residues. The whole variable domain, filled in from reference TRBV19 and TRBJ1-5, reads DGGITQSPKYLFRKEGQNVTLSCEQNLNHDAMYWYRQDPGQGLRLIYYSQIVNDFQKGDIAEGYSVSREKKESFPLTVTSAQKNPTAFYLCASSMTGESNQPQHFGDGTRLSIL.

The rearrangement links TRBV6-5 to TRBJ1-5; D is undetermined. Germline V gene lookup returns CDR1 MNHEY and CDR2 SVGAGI. V was cut by 2 bases and J by 5 bases, with 10 bases left in between. The CDR3 length is 14 residues. CDR3: CASSYAGSHQPQHF. CDR3 DNA sequence: TGTGCCAGCAGTTACGCAGGTTCGCATCAGCCCCAGCATTTT.

J is TRBJ1-5 and V is TRBV27; D remains unclear. The V and J ends lost 4 bases and 6 bases respectively, with 7 bases between them. The CDR3 contains 12 residues. Germline V lookup: CDR1 MNHEY, CDR2 SMNVEV (reference sequence). DNA for the CDR3: TGTGCCAGCAGTTCGGGAAGTCAGCCCCAGCATTTT. Its protein product is CASSSGSQPQHF.